This TCR beta chain was identified in a study of lymphopenia after photon versus proton radiotherapy. Notes on the study in general: Authors raise, but do not show, better survival with proton therapy.

The table came from immunoSEQ multiplex PCR; TCRdb's copy has only in-frame clones and leaves some out. The table shows 20,000 to 30,000 clones, with around 84% occurring only once. The CDR3 is 16 amino acids. The J segment lost 2 bases and the V segment lost 4 bases, leaving 4 bases of the junction unmatched. Per the germline V gene, CDR1 is SGHRS and CDR2 is YFSETQ. This clone was seen a handful of times. Its matching antigen is unknown. The TCR sequence derives from a man aged 40-55 years with gastric cancer. The chain employs TRBV5-1 and TRBJ2-3, with 13 bases lining up with TRBD2. The sample was peripheral blood, taken from a patient treated with photon-based radiotherapy. The CDR3 here is CASSKTSGGYTDTQYF. The CDR3 region has the DNA TGCGCCAGCAGCAAGACTAGCGGGGGGTACACAGATACGCAGTATTTT.